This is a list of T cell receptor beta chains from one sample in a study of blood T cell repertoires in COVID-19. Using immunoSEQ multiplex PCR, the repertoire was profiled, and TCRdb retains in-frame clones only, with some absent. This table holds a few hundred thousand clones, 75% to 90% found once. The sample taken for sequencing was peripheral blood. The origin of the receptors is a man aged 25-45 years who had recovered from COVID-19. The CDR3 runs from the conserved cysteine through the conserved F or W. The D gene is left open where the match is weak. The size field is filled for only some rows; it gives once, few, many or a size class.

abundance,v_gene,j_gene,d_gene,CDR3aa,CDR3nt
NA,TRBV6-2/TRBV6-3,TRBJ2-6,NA,CASSYPTGSEYSGANVLTF,TGTGCCAGCAGTTACCCAACTGGCAGCGAATACTCTGGGGCCAACGTCCTGACTTTC
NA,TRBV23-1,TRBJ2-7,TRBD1,CASSQMTGGGYEQYF,TGCGCCAGCAGTCAAATGACAGGGGGCGGCTACGAGCAGTACTTC
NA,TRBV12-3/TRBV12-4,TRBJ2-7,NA,CASSWGDPNEQYF,TGTGCCAGCAGTTGGGGAGACCCTAACGAGCAGTACTTC
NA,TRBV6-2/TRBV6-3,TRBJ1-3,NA,CASSSGFYSFF,TGTGCCAGCAGTTCCGGTTTCTACTCCTTTTTT
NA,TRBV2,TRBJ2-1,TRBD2,CASRLTSGAYNEQFF,TGTGCCAGCAGGTTGACTAGCGGGGCCTACAATGAGCAGTTCTTC
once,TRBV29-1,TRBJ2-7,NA,CSVDYTGEQYF,TGCAGCGTTGATTACACGGGCGAGCAGTACTTC
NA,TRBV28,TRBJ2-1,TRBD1,CASRLPDRHHNEQFF,TGTGCCAGCAGACTTCCGGACAGGCATCACAATGAGCAGTTCTTC
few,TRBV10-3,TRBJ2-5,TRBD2,CAISVAGYQETQYF,TGTGCCATCAGTGTAGCGGGGTACCAAGAGACCCAGTACTTC
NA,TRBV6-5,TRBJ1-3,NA,CASSYSGGIRNTIYF,TGTGCCAGCAGTTACAGTGGAGGGATAAGAAACACCATATATTTT
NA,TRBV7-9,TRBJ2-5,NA,CASSFPYRVQETQYF,TGTGCCAGCAGCTTTCCTTACAGGGTTCAAGAGACCCAGTACTTC
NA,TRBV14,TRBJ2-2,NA,CASSPLPGTTGELFF,TGTGCCAGCAGCCCCCTACCGGGAACTACCGGGGAGCTGTTTTTT
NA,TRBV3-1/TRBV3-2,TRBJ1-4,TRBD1,CASRDRVNTNEKLFF,TGTGCCAGCCGGGACAGGGTCAACACTAATGAAAAACTGTTTTTT
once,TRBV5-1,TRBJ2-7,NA,CASSLATDSYEQYF,TGCGCCAGCAGCCTGGCGACAGACTCCTACGAGCAGTACTTC
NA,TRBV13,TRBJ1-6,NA,CASSFQQVNSPLHF,TGTGCCAGCAGCTTCCAACAGGTTAATTCACCCCTCCACTTT
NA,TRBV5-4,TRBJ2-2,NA,CASSPTGTGELFF,TGTGCCAGCAGCCCAACAGGGACCGGGGAGCTGTTTTTT
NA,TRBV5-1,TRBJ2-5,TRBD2,CASSPRTSGGALQETQYF,TGCGCCAGCAGCCCTAGGACTAGCGGGGGGGCCCTCCAAGAGACCCAGTACTTC